Here is one T cell receptor beta chain with its context. The entry originates in a study of shared clonotypes between healthy human individuals. The repertoire was sequenced with immunoSEQ multiplex PCR; TCRdb's copy has only in-frame clones and lacks some. The profile covers 2 million to 2.5 million clones, with around 95% appearing a single time and 0.13% taken by the ten largest. This CDR3 has 16 residues. V lost 4 bases, J lost 4 bases, and 7 bases stayed unmatched. Germline V lookup: CDR1 SGHTA, CDR2 FQGNSA. The sequenced material came from naive CD4+ T cells sorted from blood. The subset: CD45RA+ positively selected. This receptor was identified in a man between 18 and 35 years old in good health. The chain couples TRBV7-2 to TRBJ2-1; 10 bases match TRBD2. In nucleotides, the CDR3 is TGTGCCAGCAGCTCCCAAGCGGGAGGGGGGTACAATGAGCAGTTCTTC. Its translation: CASSSQAGGGYNEQFF.